The source of this TCR beta chain is a study of T cell responses to AZD1222 COVID-19 vaccine. Study outcomes and limitations: Nearly half of spike-specific TCRs reportedly target unmutated variant regions. Every sample of the repertoires postdated the peak T cell response. Along spike, vaccine-associated CD4 TCRs were found throughout, with dominance at 160-218 and 743-854. Donors were largely white British and mainly female; clonal diversity was possibly underestimated.

Points on this clone: Its target is not known.

Germline lookup yields CDR1 SGHRS and CDR2 YFSETQ. V was shortened by 0 bases and J by 8 bases, with 5 bases between the two germline ends. This CDR3 is built from 12 residues. Generated by immunoSEQ multiplex PCR, the TCRdb table keeps only in-frame clones and is missing some. This table holds over 140,000 clones. V is TRBV5-1 and J is TRBJ1-4, with no clear D. Material: peripheral blood. The sequence came from an adult in good health. CDR3 in DNA: TGCGCCAGCAGCTTGGTGGGGGAAAAACTGTTTTTT. This codes for CASSLVGEKLFF.